The 19 T cell receptor beta chains reported below all come from one sample, sequenced in a study of CD8 T cells in Susac syndrome. With random hexamers, reverse transcription was performed on about 0.5 to 1 ug of RNA. TCRdb analysed the immunoSEQ multiplex PCR reads with MiXCR anew, one entry per CDR3 protein. This repertoire shows hundreds of thousands of distinct CDR3 sequences, 85% to 95% found once; its top ten account for around 0.15%. Sequenced input: CD4+ T cells from PBMCs. The receptors were sampled from a human donor with Susac syndrome.

The chain joins TRBV7-9 to TRBJ2-2; 7 bases line up with TRBD1. The junction had 9 bases not matched to a gene; V was cut back by 5 bases and J by 3 bases. CDR3 length: 16 residues. Looked up from germline, CDR1 is SEHNR and CDR2 is FQNEAQ (reference sequence). CDR3 nucleotides: TGTGCCAGCAGCCAACGAGGGGGCGCGCACACCGGGGAGCTGTTTTTT. Translated, it gives CASSQRGGAHTGELFF.

The V and J genes are TRBV20-1 and TRBJ2-7; TRBD2 is a possible D gene (6 bases). The ends were cut back, 3 bases at V and 3 bases at J, with 9 bases in the middle. This CDR3 contains 12 residues. Germline CDR1 is DFQATT and CDR2 is SNEGSKA (reference sequence). For the CDR3, the DNA is TGCAGTGCTAGGGAGGGGAACTACGAGCAGTACTTC. Translation: CSAREGNYEQYF.

This clonotype was counted once. This chain joins TRBV30 and TRBJ1-4, with a possible D match to TRBD1 (5 bases). V was clipped by 0 bases and J by 10 bases, with 9 bases between them. Germline CDR1 and CDR2: GTSNPN and SVGIG (reference sequence). The CDR3 length is 12 residues. The CDR3 loop reads CAWSVQGAKLFF. In nucleotides, the CDR3 is TGTGCCTGGAGTGTACAAGGGGCAAAACTGTTTTTT.

The chain recombines TRBV6-6 with TRBJ1-1, with TRBD1 matching 8 bases. The CDR3 is made up of 16 amino acids. The V and J ends lost 2 bases and 0 bases, in that order; junction bases with no gene match: 5. Germline values: CDR1 MNHNY, CDR2 SVGAGI (reference sequence). CDR3 bases: TGTGCCAGCAGTTACGCCCGACAGGGGATGAACACTGAAGCTTTCTTT. Translation gives CASSYARQGMNTEAFF.

The chain carries TRBV19 and TRBJ2-1; no clear D gene. The CDR3 contains 14 residues. Between the trimmed V and J ends, which lost 5 bases and 4 bases, there was a span of 12 bases. Germline values: CDR1 LNHDA, CDR2 SQIVND (reference sequence). CDR3 sequence (DNA): TGTGCCAGTAGTCCCCGTCCCGGTTACAATGAGCAGTTCTTC. Its protein product is CASSPRPGYNEQFF.

V is TRBV28 and J is TRBJ1-4, with TRBD1 as a possible D gene (5 bases). The CDR3 is made up of 15 amino acids. Germline values: CDR1 MDHEN, CDR2 SYDVKM. V lost 5 bases and J 6 bases, leaving 16 bases between the germline ends. The CDR3 loop reads CASSPPSGRHEKLFF. The CDR3 nucleotides are TGTGCCAGCAGTCCGCCCTCAGGGCGCCATGAAAAACTGTTTTTT.

The chain uses TRBV5-1 and TRBJ2-5; D uncertain. Germline CDR1 reads SGHRS; CDR2 reads YFSETQ. The CDR3 consists of 14 residues. The germline V and J ends were trimmed by 2 bases and 3 bases, with 11 bases remaining between them. DNA of the CDR3: TGCGCCAGCAGCTTTTCGACAAACGAAGAGACCCAGTACTTC. The encoded protein is CASSFSTNEETQYF.

CDR3 DNA sequence: TGCGCCAGCAGCCAAGACCCCAGGGATAATAATGAAAAACTGTTTTTT. Protein sequence: CASSQDPRDNNEKLFF. The rearrangement uses TRBV4-3 and TRBJ1-4, with TRBD1 as a possible D gene (5 bases). This CDR3 is built from 16 residues. Germline-derived CDR1 and CDR2 are LGHNA and YSLEER. V lost 0 bases and J lost 4, with 12 bases in between.

A few counts support this clonotype. The V call is TRBV11-2, the J call TRBJ2-1; D is unclear. From germline, CDR1 is SGHAT and CDR2 FQNNGV. CDR3 size: 13 residues. V was trimmed by 5 bases and J by 0 bases, leaving 5 bases between them. The CDR3 here is CASSGSSYNEQFF. The CDR3 nucleotides are TGTGCCAGCAGCGGCTCCTCCTACAATGAGCAGTTCTTC.

J is TRBJ1-6 and V is TRBV7-2; no clear D. The CDR3 extends over 14 amino acids. V lost 4 bases to trimming and J lost 7 bases, with 11 bases between them. The germline CDR1 and CDR2 sequences are SGHTA and FQGNSA. CDR3 protein: CASSSGRPNSPLHF. In nucleotides, the CDR3 is TGTGCCAGCAGCTCTGGACGGCCGAATTCACCCCTCCACTTT. The complete variable domain, with remaining parts taken from reference TRBV7-2 and TRBJ1-6, reads GAGVSQSPSNKVTEKGKDVELRCDPISGHTALYWYRQSLGQGLEFLIYFQGNSAPDKSGLPSDRFSAERTGGSVSTLTIQRTQQEDSAVYLCASSSGRPNSPLHFGNGTRLTVT.

The chain recombines TRBV30 with TRBJ2-1, with TRBD2 as a possible D gene (5 bases). This CDR3 has 14 amino acids. The V end lost 0 bases, the J end lost 9 bases, and 15 bases lay between the germline ends. Germline CDR1 is GTSNPN and CDR2 is SVGIG (reference sequence). This CDR3 is CAWSVGRALSEQFF. CDR3 DNA: TGTGCCTGGAGTGTAGGGCGGGCTCTGAGTGAGCAGTTCTTC.

This sequence joins TRBV6-2 or TRBV6-3 and TRBJ1-2, with D maybe TRBD1 (5 bases). CDR1 and CDR2 from the germline V gene are MNHEY and SVGEGT. V was cut by 8 bases and J by 2 bases, with 12 bases left in between. The CDR3 is 13 residues long. CDR3 protein: CASYRINNYGYTF. CDR3 coding DNA: TGTGCCAGCTACAGGATAAACAACTATGGCTACACCTTC.

The chain has TRBV4-2 and TRBJ2-5; D remains unclear. CDR3 size: 11 residues. The germline V and J ends were trimmed by 1 base and 7 bases, with 4 bases remaining between them. Germline CDR1 LGHNA, CDR2 YNFKEQ. The CDR3 sequence is CASSQGMTQYF. The CDR3, as DNA: TGTGCCAGCAGCCAAGGCATGACCCAGTACTTC.

This clonotype was detected only once. The J gene is TRBJ1-4, the V gene TRBV18, with D perhaps TRBD1 (5 bases). Trimming stripped 2 bases from V and 0 bases from J, with 7 bases between. Germline V lookup: CDR1 KGHSH, CDR2 LQKENI. The CDR3 contains 15 residues. The CDR3 coding sequence is TGTGCCAGCTCACCAGAGGGACCAACTAATGAAAAACTGTTTTTT. This codes for CASSPEGPTNEKLFF. The full variable domain, its missing parts supplied by reference TRBV18 and TRBJ1-4, is NAGVMQNPRHLVRRRGQEARLRCSPMKGHSHVYWYRQLPEEGLKFMVYLQKENIIDESGMPKERFSAEFPKEGPSILRIQQVVRGDSAAYFCASSPEGPTNEKLFFGSGTQLSVL.

V usage is TRBV9 and J usage is TRBJ2-2; 10 bases align to TRBD2. Unmatched junction bases numbered 6, after V lost 0 bases and J lost 7 bases. Germline V gives CDR1 SGDLS, CDR2 YYNGEE. This CDR3 is built from 16 residues. CDR3 in amino acids: CASSVATSGAGGELFF. Here the CDR3 DNA reads TGTGCCAGCAGCGTAGCTACTAGCGGGGCCGGCGGGGAGCTGTTTTTT.

The chain combines TRBV7-2 with TRBJ2-2, with D possibly matching TRBD1 (6 bases). Germline CDR1 and CDR2: SGHTA and FQGNSA. Trimming stripped 3 bases from V and 7 bases from J, with 9 bases between. This CDR3 comprises 13 residues. CDR3 DNA: TGTGCCAGCAGCTTTCAGGGGATCGGGGAGCTGTTTTTT. This translates into CASSFQGIGELFF.

The V gene is TRBV20-1, the J gene TRBJ1-2; no definite D call. From germline, CDR1 is DFQATT and CDR2 SNEGSKA (reference sequence). V was pared by 3 bases and J by 4 bases, with 0 bases between. The CDR3 is 9 residues long. CDR3 bases: TGCAGTGCTAGCTATGGCTACACCTTC. Translated: CSASYGYTF.

The chain uses TRBV27 and TRBJ2-3; D gene ambiguous. CDR1 and CDR2 from the germline V gene are MNHEY and SMNVEV (reference sequence). The V and J ends lost 2 bases and 5 bases respectively, with 2 bases between them. This CDR3 comprises 11 residues. The CDR3 DNA is TGTGCCAGCAGTTTAGGAGATACGCAGTATTTT. Translating it yields CASSLGDTQYF.

This chain links TRBV12-3 or TRBV12-4 with TRBJ1-6; 8 bases fit TRBD1. The CDR3 runs 14 residues. The V gene end was trimmed by 6 bases and the J gene end by 6 bases; junction bases not matched to a gene: 4. CDR3 bases: TGTGCCAGCAGGGGGGACAGGATTAATTCACCCCTCCACTTT. It encodes CASRGDRINSPLHF.